This T cell receptor beta chain was identified during a study of Ad26.COV2.S vaccination and SARS-CoV-2 variants. The overall study: Enrolled in COV1001, the donor was in the Ad26.COV2.S trial arm, which received the vaccine. Donor got 5x10^10 or 1x10^11 viral particles of Ad26.COV2.S.

Regarding the study as a whole: Vaccine recipients posted higher spike-specific TCR breadth than their placebo counterparts. With respect to non-spike TCR breadth, vaccine and placebo recipients were similar.

Germline loops: CDR1 MGHRA, CDR2 YSYEKL. The CDR3 runs 15 residues. Trimming removed 0 bases at V and 2 bases at J, with 9 bases between. Comments on this clone: The antigen is undetermined.

Treatment described: over 15 received Ad26.COV2.S at low or high dose, single or two shots; roughly 5 received placebo; per-sample allocation not given. Sampling occurred on day 63 after the first vaccine or placebo injection. The assay was immunoSEQ multiplex PCR, and TCRdb's table has in-frame clones only and misses some. In the table there are roughly 300,000 clones, approximately 86% of which are singletons. The sequences come from peripheral blood, collected in a trial of Ad26.COV2.S vaccine versus placebo. This TCR derives from a person between 18 and 65 years old who received the Ad26.COV2.S COVID-19 vaccine or a placebo. The V and J genes are TRBV4-1 and TRBJ2-3; no definite D call. CDR3 residues: CASSQDRQLTDTQYF. CDR3 sequence (DNA): TGCGCCAGCAGCCAAGATAGGCAGCTCACAGATACGCAGTATTTT.